The rows below give T cell receptor beta chains drawn from one sample of a study of Ad26.COV2.S vaccination and SARS-CoV-2 variants. Only in-frame clones appear in the TCRdb table, and some are missing; sequencing was by immunoSEQ multiplex PCR. The sample lists 350,000 to 450,000 clones; 83% were seen once. The sequenced sample was peripheral blood, obtained in a trial of Ad26.COV2.S vaccine versus placebo. The receptor source for this set is a person aged 18-65 years who received the Ad26.COV2.S COVID-19 vaccine or a placebo. CDR3s include the opening cysteine and the closing phenylalanine or tryptophan.

v_gene | CDR3aa
TRBV7-9 | CASSWPTRGMEQFF
TRBV7-3 | CASSPGSGWNTGELFF
TRBV6-2/TRBV6-3 | CASSPSLRTAPYEQYF
TRBV6-5 | CASIDTTGTNGYTF
TRBV6-2/TRBV6-3 | CASSYVKRGGRADTQYF
TRBV19 | CASTRGGDYHYNEQFF
TRBV7-9 | CASSLVVWQGAGKGTEAFF
TRBV7-2 | CASSWDRNTEAFF
TRBV5-6 | CASSLGGDVGNTIYF
TRBV5-1 | CASSRAGYREGDGYTF
TRBV5-6 | CASSLLGTGTTEAFF
TRBV12-3/TRBV12-4 | CASSLPQTEQFF
TRBV5-6 | CASSLGGIGNEQFF
TRBV29-1 | CSVLRGREKLFF
TRBV7-9 | CASSLVGAGDYQPQHF
TRBV7-9 | CASSRSGLAGEEYEQYF
TRBV6-5 | CATARLRGNQPQHF
TRBV12-3/TRBV12-4 | CASSTGDHEQYF
TRBV7-9 | CASSGRSDGYTF
TRBV12-3/TRBV12-4 | CASSFKEYYGYTF
TRBV19 | CASSSVRGEGTDTQYF
TRBV6-5 | CASRGTGKKGYTF
TRBV6-1 | CASSERDVDEQFF
TRBV24-1 | CATSVSGGDNEQFF
TRBV5-5 | CASSPRRTSGNTIYF
TRBV27 | CASSLILGQGAFF
TRBV7-2 | CASSVRGGAGAFF
TRBV29-1 | CSAHAGSRGSTDTQYF